Each of the 29 T cell receptor beta chains below was sequenced from the same sample in a study of blood T cell repertoires in COVID-19. Repertoires were generated with immunoSEQ multiplex PCR, while TCRdb's copy carries only in-frame clones and drops some. The profile shows nearly 400,000 clones, nearly 90% of them singletons. Source material: PBMCs or T cells enriched from blood (not recorded which). These receptors came from a woman aged 25 to 39 who had recovered from COVID-19.

This chain links TRBV21-1 with TRBJ1-2; the table assigns TRBD1, which was not confirmed against the DNA. TRBV21-1 is noted as a pseudogene. This CDR3 is 13 amino acids long. The CDR3 sequence: CASRPQGGYGYTF. The DNA for the CDR3 is TGTGCCAGCAGACCACAGGGGGGCTATGGCTACACCTTC.

The rearrangement uses TRBV7-2 and TRBJ2-7; tentative D call: TRBD2 (6 bases). CDR1 and CDR2 (germline): SGHTA, FQGNSA. Trimming took off 0 bases at V and 3 bases at J, with 18 bases between the two ends. This CDR3 is built from 17 residues. As DNA, the CDR3 is TGTGCCAGCAGCTTAGCGGGGGGAGGTGCGGGCCTCTACGAGCAGTACTTC. Its translation: CASSLAGGGAGLYEQYF. The complete variable domain, with remaining parts taken from reference TRBV7-2 and TRBJ2-7, reads GAGVSQSPSNKVTEKGKDVELRCDPISGHTALYWYRQSLGQGLEFLIYFQGNSAPDKSGLPSDRFSAERTGGSVSTLTIQRTQQEDSAVYLCASSLAGGGAGLYEQYFGPGTRLTVT.

V usage is TRBV7-9 and J usage is TRBJ2-2, with 11 bases lining up with TRBD1. The CDR3 length is 18 residues. V gave up 0 bases and J gave up 4 bases; unmatched junction bases: 7. Germline CDR1 is SEHNR and CDR2 is FQNEAQ (reference sequence). Here the CDR3 reads CASSLAQGQGVGTGELFF. DNA for the CDR3: TGTGCCAGCAGCTTAGCGCAGGGACAGGGGGTCGGCACCGGGGAGCTGTTTTTT.

The DNA for the CDR3 is TGTGCCAGCAGGGCCGTGACAGGAAGTGAAAAACTGTTTTTT. Translated, it gives CASRAVTGSEKLFF. This rearrangement joins TRBV28 to TRBJ1-4, with a tentative D call TRBD1 (6 bases). Germline CDR1 and CDR2: MDHEN and SYDVKM. This CDR3 has 14 amino acids. The V and J ends lost 6 bases and 7 bases respectively, with 15 bases between them. Complete variable domain (other parts from reference TRBV28 and TRBJ1-4): DVKVTQSSRYLVKRTGEKVFLECVQDMDHENMFWYRQDPGLGLRLIYFSYDVKMKEKGDIPEGYSVSREKKERFSLILESASTNQTSMYLCASRAVTGSEKLFFGSGTQLSVL.

This clone was counted only a few times. This chain links TRBV10-1 with TRBJ1-5; the D gene is possibly TRBD1 (6 bases). The CDR3 is 16 residues long. Germline loops: CDR1 WNHNN, CDR2 SYGVQD (reference sequence). V was cut by 6 bases and J by 3 bases, with 18 bases left in between. Here the CDR3 DNA reads TGCGCCAGCAGACCCCCCTGGACAGAAGACAATCAGCCCCAGCATTTT. This translates into CASRPPWTEDNQPQHF.

The chain carries TRBV28 and TRBJ1-5, with no clear D. Deletions cut 7 bases from V and 4 bases from J, with 8 bases between. This CDR3 has 12 residues. CDR1 is MDHEN, CDR2 SYDVKM, per germline. The CDR3 nucleotides are TGTGCCAGCATAGGACTTAATCAGCCCCAGCATTTT. This translates into CASIGLNQPQHF.

The chain is built from TRBV7-6 and TRBJ2-7; TRBD1 might be the D (5 bases). CDR1 is SGHVS, CDR2 FNYEAQ, per germline. The CDR3 is made up of 13 amino acids. The V end lost 5 bases, the J end lost 3 bases, and 11 bases lay between the germline ends. In nucleotides, the CDR3 is TGTGCCAGCAGCCACCCGACAGACTACGAGCAGTACTTC. This gives the protein CASSHPTDYEQYF.

The CDR3 is CASSLTTGSGYTF. CDR3 bases: TGTGCCAGCAGTTTAACGACAGGGTCGGGCTACACCTTC. The rearrangement links TRBV12-3 or TRBV12-4 to TRBJ1-2; 7 bases line up with TRBD1. The CDR3 has 13 amino acids. Unmatched junction bases numbered 5, after V lost 2 bases and J lost 8 bases.

The chain links TRBV6-1 to TRBJ2-3, with D possibly being TRBD2 (6 bases). Trimming left V 3 bases short and J 3 bases short, with 10 bases between. The CDR3 spans 14 residues. Germline lookup yields CDR1 MNHNS and CDR2 SASEGT. CDR3 DNA: TGTGCCAGCAGTGAGGTCGGGAGTACAGATACGCAGTATTTT. This codes for CASSEVGSTDTQYF.

The CDR3 is CASSEYIQGANTGELFF. The CDR3 DNA sequence: TGTGCCAGCAGTGAATATATCCAGGGGGCTAACACCGGGGAGCTGTTTTTT. The gene calls are TRBV25-1 and TRBJ2-2, with 8 positions matching TRBD1. Germline V gene data show CDR1 as MGHDK and CDR2 as SYGVNS. This CDR3 is built from 17 residues. V lost 0 bases, J lost 2 bases, and 5 bases stayed unmatched.

This chain uses TRBV7-8 with TRBJ1-2; D perhaps matches TRBD1 (5 bases). Germline values: CDR1 SGHVS, CDR2 FQNEAQ. Trimming cost V 3 bases and J 3 bases, with 11 bases left between them. This CDR3 is 14 amino acids long. The DNA for the CDR3 is TGTGCCAGCAGCTTTCGGTCCAGGGACTATGGCTACACCTTC. It translates to CASSFRSRDYGYTF. Looking up the rest from reference TRBV7-8 and TRBJ1-2 gives the full variable domain: GAGVSQSPRYKVAKRGQDVALRCDPISGHVSLFWYQQALGQGPEFLTYFQNEAQLDKSGLPSDRFFAERPEGSVSTLKIQRTQQEDSAVYLCASSFRSRDYGYTFGSGTRLTVV.

The rearrangement uses TRBV27 and TRBJ1-2; D remains ambiguous. The CDR3 runs to 13 residues. Trimming stripped 7 bases from V and 4 bases from J, with 13 bases between. From germline, CDR1 is MNHEY and CDR2 SMNVEV (reference sequence). CDR3 sequence: CASTIGEGYGYTF. For the CDR3, the DNA is TGTGCCAGCACCATCGGGGAGGGCTATGGCTACACCTTC.

The rearrangement joins TRBV27 to TRBJ2-7; the match to TRBD1 covers 7 bases. Germline-derived CDR1 and CDR2 are MNHEY and SMNVEV (reference sequence). J gave up 6 bases and V 4 bases, and 9 bases lay outside the gene matches. The CDR3 is made up of 14 amino acids. Here the CDR3 DNA reads TGTGCCAGCAGTTCCTGGACAGGCAGCAGCGAGCAGTACTTC. As protein: CASSSWTGSSEQYF.

This chain joins TRBV5-1 and TRBJ2-2, with 7 bases matching TRBD1. V lost 0 bases to trimming and J lost 6 bases; unmatched junction nucleotides: 8. This CDR3 comprises 16 residues. The germline CDR1 and CDR2 sequences are SGHRS and YFSETQ. CDR3 sequence: CASSLGDRVGPGELFF. The CDR3 DNA reads as TGCGCCAGCAGCTTGGGAGACAGGGTCGGCCCCGGGGAGCTGTTTTTT.

The chain combines TRBV29-1 with TRBJ1-2; D possibly corresponds to TRBD1 (6 bases). The V end was cut by 4 bases, the J end by 0 bases, with 18 bases between. The germline V gene has CDR1 SQVTM and CDR2 ANQGSEA. The CDR3 length is 16 residues. The CDR3 coding sequence is TGCAGCGTTGGCGGACAGAATAGCGGGGCTAACTATGGCTACACCTTC. It encodes CSVGGQNSGANYGYTF.

The V gene is TRBV6-4, the J gene TRBJ2-2, with D uncertain. This CDR3 spans 14 amino acids. V was shortened by 6 bases and J by 2 bases, with 10 bases between the two germline ends. Germline V gene data show CDR1 as MRHNA and CDR2 as SNTAGT. CDR3 DNA sequence: TGTGCCAGCAGCGTCCTAGAAAACACCGGGGAGCTGTTTTTT. This gives the protein CASSVLENTGELFF.

The chain employs TRBV15 and TRBJ2-3; 13 positions agree with TRBD2. V lost 5 bases, J lost 2 bases, and 4 bases stayed unmatched. The CDR3 contains 16 residues. Germline-derived CDR1 and CDR2 are LNHNV and YYDKDF (reference sequence). The CDR3 coding sequence is TGTGCCACCAGCTCGGGACTAGCGGGGCCCACAGATACGCAGTATTTT. Residues: CATSSGLAGPTDTQYF.

CDR3 residues: CASSPGQLSNQPQHF. In DNA, the CDR3 is TGTGCCAGCAGCCCAGGACAGCTTAGCAATCAGCCCCAGCATTTT. This chain joins TRBV3-1 (or the pseudogene TRBV3-2) and TRBJ1-5; D might be TRBD1 (6 bases). Between the trimmed V and J ends, which lost 4 bases and 0 bases, there was a span of 10 bases. The CDR3 has 15 residues. Germline values: CDR1 LGHDT, CDR2 YNNKEL (reference sequence).

The chain is built from TRBV19 and TRBJ2-7; the D gene is possibly TRBD1 (6 bases). The CDR3 runs 12 residues. Germline CDR1 LNHDA, CDR2 SQIVND (reference sequence). The V and J ends lost 6 bases and 4 bases respectively, with 10 bases between them. This CDR3 reads CASRDRLYEQYF. The CDR3 DNA follows: TGTGCCAGTAGGGACAGACTTTACGAGCAGTACTTC.

This rearrangement joins TRBV6-6 to TRBJ2-1, with 10 bases aligning to TRBD2. The CDR3 consists of 13 residues. CDR1 and CDR2 from the germline V gene are MNHNY and SVGAGI (reference sequence). Germline trimming cut 6 bases from V and 6 bases from J; bases unmatched to any gene: 2. The DNA for the CDR3 is TGTGCCAGCAGATTAGCGGGGGGCAATGAGCAGTTCTTC. Its protein is CASRLAGGNEQFF.

V gene TRBV2 combines with J gene TRBJ1-2, with a possible D match to TRBD1 (5 bases). CDR3 size: 15 residues. Trimming stripped 6 bases from V and 6 bases from J, with 20 bases between. Germline loops: CDR1 SNHLY, CDR2 FYNNEI. CDR3 protein: CASRQDGGVYNGYTF. The CDR3 DNA reads as TGTGCCAGCAGACAGGACGGTGGAGTATACAATGGCTACACCTTC.

V is TRBV29-1 and J is TRBJ2-1, with 12 nucleotides matching TRBD2. Germline V gives CDR1 SQVTM, CDR2 ANQGSEA. The CDR3 has 21 residues. Trimming removed 6 bases from V and 4 bases from J; junction bases left unmatched: 25. The CDR3 nucleotides read TGCAGCGTCGCTTGGCTCGGGGGTCTAGCGGGAGGGCCTGACAATTACAATGAGCAGTTCTTC. Its translation is CSVAWLGGLAGGPDNYNEQFF.

The chain uses TRBV5-1 and TRBJ1-1, with D perhaps TRBD1 (5 bases). Trimming took off 3 bases at V and 1 base at J, with 13 bases between the two ends. The CDR3 is 15 residues long. Per germline, CDR1 SGHRS and CDR2 YFSETQ. The CDR3 nucleotides read TGCGCCAGCAGCTCGGAACAGGTGAAGAACACTGAAGCTTTCTTT. Translating it yields CASSSEQVKNTEAFF.

The chain employs TRBV29-1 and TRBJ1-2; 12 nucleotides agree with TRBD1. V shed 4 bases and J 10 bases; nucleotides not matched to a gene: 4. The CDR3 runs to 12 residues. CDR1 and CDR2 (germline): SQVTM, ANQGSEA. The CDR3 sequence: CSVGGTGGTYTF. The CDR3 DNA reads as TGCAGCGTTGGGGGGACAGGGGGCACCTACACCTTC.

CDR3 in amino acids: CASSLDVNLANTGELFF. The DNA for the CDR3 is TGCGCCAGCAGCTTGGATGTTAACCTAGCAAACACCGGGGAGCTGTTTTTT. The chain carries TRBV5-1 and TRBJ2-2; D is perhaps TRBD2 (5 bases). V lost 0 bases and J 2 bases, leaving 14 bases between the germline ends. CDR1 and CDR2 from the germline V gene are SGHRS and YFSETQ. The CDR3 is made up of 17 amino acids.

This sequence joins TRBV7-2 and TRBJ2-7, with 8 bases lining up with TRBD1. The CDR3 covers 19 residues. The J segment lost 7 bases and the V segment lost 5 bases, leaving 25 bases of the junction unmatched. The germline V gene encodes CDR1 SGHTA and CDR2 FQGNSA. CDR3 residues: CASSQGRGQGPSSGREQYF. CDR3 in DNA: TGTGCCAGCAGCCAAGGTCGTGGACAGGGTCCCTCATCGGGGAGGGAGCAGTACTTC.

This chain uses TRBV27 with TRBJ1-2, with D unclear. This CDR3 has 13 residues. V lost 3 bases to trimming and J lost 4 bases, with 9 bases between them. Germline values: CDR1 MNHEY, CDR2 SMNVEV (reference sequence). CDR3 in amino acids: CASSFGEAYGYTF. The CDR3 DNA sequence: TGTGCCAGCAGTTTCGGGGAGGCCTATGGCTACACCTTC.

J is TRBJ2-1 and V is TRBV24-1; no reliable D call. CDR1 is KGHDR, CDR2 SFDVKD, per germline. V lost 3 bases to trimming and J lost 1 base, with 12 bases between them. This CDR3 has 16 amino acids. Here the CDR3 reads CATSDQTGYSYNEQFF. Written as DNA, the CDR3 is TGTGCCACCAGTGATCAGACTGGATATTCCTACAATGAGCAGTTCTTC.

The chain is built from TRBV28 and TRBJ2-7; D not resolved. The CDR3 runs 12 residues. In germline, CDR1 is MDHEN, CDR2 SYDVKM. V was trimmed by 3 bases and J by 4 bases, leaving 7 bases between them. For the CDR3, the DNA is TGTGCCAGCAGTTTCCAGGCGTACGAGCAGTACTTC. Protein product: CASSFQAYEQYF.